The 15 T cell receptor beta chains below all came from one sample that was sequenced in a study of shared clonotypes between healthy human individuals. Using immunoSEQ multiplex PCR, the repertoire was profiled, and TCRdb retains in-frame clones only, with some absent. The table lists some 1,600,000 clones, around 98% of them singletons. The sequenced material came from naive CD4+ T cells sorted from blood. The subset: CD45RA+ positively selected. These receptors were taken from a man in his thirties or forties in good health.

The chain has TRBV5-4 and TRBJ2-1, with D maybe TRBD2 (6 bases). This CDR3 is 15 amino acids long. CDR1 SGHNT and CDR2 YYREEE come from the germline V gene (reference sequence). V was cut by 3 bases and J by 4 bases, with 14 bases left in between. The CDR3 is CASSSSGGPYNEQFF. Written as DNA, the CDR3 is TGTGCCAGCAGCTCGTCCGGAGGGCCGTACAATGAGCAGTTCTTC.

The CDR3 protein is CASRLTGGSQPQHF. The CDR3 DNA sequence: TGTGCCAGTAGGTTAACAGGCGGGAGTCAGCCCCAGCATTTT. The rearrangement joins TRBV19 to TRBJ1-5; D perhaps matches TRBD1 (5 bases). Germline V gene lookup returns CDR1 LNHDA and CDR2 SQIVND (reference sequence). V lost 6 bases and J 6 bases, leaving 15 bases between the germline ends. The CDR3 is 14 residues long.

The CDR3 DNA follows: TGCAGTGGGGGATCCTACAATGAGCAGTTCTTC. Translated: CSGGSYNEQFF. The chain uses TRBV20-1 and TRBJ2-1; D gene uncertain. The V end lost 7 bases, the J end lost 1 base, and 5 bases lay between the germline ends. The CDR3 loop spans 11 amino acids. Looked up from germline, CDR1 is DFQATT and CDR2 is SNEGSKA (reference sequence).

The CDR3: CASNRGGGQTYEQYF. Here the CDR3 DNA reads TGTGCCAGTAATAGGGGAGGCGGGCAGACCTACGAGCAGTACTTC. J is TRBJ2-7 and V is TRBV19, with a weak D call TRBD2 (6 bases). Trimming removed 7 bases from V and 2 bases from J, with 18 bases in between. From germline, CDR1 is LNHDA and CDR2 SQIVND (reference sequence). This CDR3 spans 15 amino acids. Together with reference TRBV19 and TRBJ2-7, the CDR3 gives the full variable domain: DGGITQSPKYLFRKEGQNVTLSCEQNLNHDAMYWYRQDPGQGLRLIYYSQIVNDFQKGDIAEGYSVSREKKESFPLTVTSAQKNPTAFYLCASNRGGGQTYEQYFGPGTRLTVT.

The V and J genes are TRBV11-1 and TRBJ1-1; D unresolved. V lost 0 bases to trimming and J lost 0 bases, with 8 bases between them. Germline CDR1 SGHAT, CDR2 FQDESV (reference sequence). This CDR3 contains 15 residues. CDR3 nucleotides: TGTGCCAGCAGCTTAGCTCCAGTGATGAACACTGAAGCTTTCTTT. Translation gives CASSLAPVMNTEAFF.

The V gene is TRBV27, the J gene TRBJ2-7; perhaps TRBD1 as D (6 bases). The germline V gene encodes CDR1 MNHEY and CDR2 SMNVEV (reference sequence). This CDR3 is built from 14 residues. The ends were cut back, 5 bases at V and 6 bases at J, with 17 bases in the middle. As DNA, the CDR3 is TGTGCCAGCAGTCTCTCAAACAGGGAAGGCGAGCAGTACTTC. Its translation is CASSLSNREGEQYF.

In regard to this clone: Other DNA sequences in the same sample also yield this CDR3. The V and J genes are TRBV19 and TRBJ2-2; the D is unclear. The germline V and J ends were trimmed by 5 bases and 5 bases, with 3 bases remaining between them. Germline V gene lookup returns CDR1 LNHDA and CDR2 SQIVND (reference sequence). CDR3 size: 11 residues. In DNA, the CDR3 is TGTGCCAGTAGTCGTACCGGGGAGCTGTTTTTT. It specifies CASSRTGELFF.

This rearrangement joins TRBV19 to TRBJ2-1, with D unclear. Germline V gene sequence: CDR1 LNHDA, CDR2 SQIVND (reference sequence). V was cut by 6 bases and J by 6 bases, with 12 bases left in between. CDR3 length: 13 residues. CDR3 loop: CASRARVFNEQFF. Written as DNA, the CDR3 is TGTGCCAGTAGAGCCCGTGTTTTCAATGAGCAGTTCTTC.

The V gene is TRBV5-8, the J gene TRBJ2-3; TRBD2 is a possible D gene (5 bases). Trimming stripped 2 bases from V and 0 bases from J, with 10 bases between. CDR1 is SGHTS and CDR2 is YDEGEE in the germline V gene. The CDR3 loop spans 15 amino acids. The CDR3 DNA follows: TGTGCCAGCAGCTTAGGGAGAACCAGCACAGATACGCAGTATTTT. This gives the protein CASSLGRTSTDTQYF.

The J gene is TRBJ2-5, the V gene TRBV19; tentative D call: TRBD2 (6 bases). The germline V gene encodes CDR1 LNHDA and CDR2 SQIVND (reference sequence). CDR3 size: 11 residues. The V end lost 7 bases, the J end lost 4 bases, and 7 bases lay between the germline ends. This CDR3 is CASKGGETQYF. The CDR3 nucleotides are TGTGCCAGTAAGGGAGGAGAGACCCAGTACTTC. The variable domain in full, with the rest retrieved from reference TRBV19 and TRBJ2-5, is DGGITQSPKYLFRKEGQNVTLSCEQNLNHDAMYWYRQDPGQGLRLIYYSQIVNDFQKGDIAEGYSVSREKKESFPLTVTSAQKNPTAFYLCASKGGETQYFGPGTRLLVL.

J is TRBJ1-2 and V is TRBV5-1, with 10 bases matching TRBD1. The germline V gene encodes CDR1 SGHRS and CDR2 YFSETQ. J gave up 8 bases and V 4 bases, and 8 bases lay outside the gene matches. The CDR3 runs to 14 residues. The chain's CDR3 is CASSPTGGSGGYTF. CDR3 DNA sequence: TGCGCCAGCAGCCCGACAGGGGGCTCTGGCGGCTACACCTTC.

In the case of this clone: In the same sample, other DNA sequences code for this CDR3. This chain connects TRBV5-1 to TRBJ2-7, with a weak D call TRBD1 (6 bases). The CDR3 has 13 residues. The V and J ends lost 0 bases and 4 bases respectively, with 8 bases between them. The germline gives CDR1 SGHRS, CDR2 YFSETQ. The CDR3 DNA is TGCGCCAGCAGCTTGGAGGGGGATTACGAGCAGTACTTC. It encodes CASSLEGDYEQYF.

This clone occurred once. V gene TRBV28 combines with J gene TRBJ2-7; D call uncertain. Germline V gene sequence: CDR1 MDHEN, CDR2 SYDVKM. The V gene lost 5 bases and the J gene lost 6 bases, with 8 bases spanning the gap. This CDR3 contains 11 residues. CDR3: CASSLSGEQYF. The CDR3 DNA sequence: TGTGCCAGCAGTCTCTCCGGCGAGCAGTACTTC. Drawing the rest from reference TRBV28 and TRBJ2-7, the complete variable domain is DVKVTQSSRYLVKRTGEKVFLECVQDMDHENMFWYRQDPGLGLRLIYFSYDVKMKEKGDIPEGYSVSREKKERFSLILESASTNQTSMYLCASSLSGEQYFGPGTRLTVT.

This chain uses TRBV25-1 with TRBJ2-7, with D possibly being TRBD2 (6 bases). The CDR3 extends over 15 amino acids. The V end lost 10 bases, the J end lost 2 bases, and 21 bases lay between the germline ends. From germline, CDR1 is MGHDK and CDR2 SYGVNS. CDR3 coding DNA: TGTGCCATCAAAATGGGAAATACTAGCCCCTACGAGCAGTACTTC. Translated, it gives CAIKMGNTSPYEQYF.

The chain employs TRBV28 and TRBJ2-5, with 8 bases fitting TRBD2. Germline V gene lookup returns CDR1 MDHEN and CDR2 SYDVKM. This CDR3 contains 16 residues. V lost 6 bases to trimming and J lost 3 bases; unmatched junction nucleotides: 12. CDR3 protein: CASSGRGGRLKETQYF. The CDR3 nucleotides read TGTGCCAGCAGCGGGAGGGGTGGCCGTCTAAAAGAGACCCAGTACTTC. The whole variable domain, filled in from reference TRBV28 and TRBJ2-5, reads DVKVTQSSRYLVKRTGEKVFLECVQDMDHENMFWYRQDPGLGLRLIYFSYDVKMKEKGDIPEGYSVSREKKERFSLILESASTNQTSMYLCASSGRGGRLKETQYFGPGTRLLVL.